The rows below give T cell receptor beta chains drawn from one sample of a study of T cell repertoires in cytomegalovirus infection. TCRdb re-derived calls from the reads in MiXCR, one entry per CDR3 protein. The sample contains roughly 630,000 distinct CDR3 sequences, about 24% of which appear only once. The sample taken for sequencing was CD8+ T cells from PBMCs. These receptors were taken from a human donor in good health (CMV status not recorded). Some clones in this sample may be carry-over from other donors' samples. The CDR3 runs from the conserved cysteine through the conserved F or W. D genes are given only for firm matches. Clone size is shown for a subset of rows, as once, few, many or a class of expanded clone.

.	TRBV28	15	TRBJ1-1	.	TGTGCCAGCAGTTTATACTCGGGGGTAAACACTGAAGCTTTCTTT	CASSLYSGVNTEAFF
.	TRBV20-1	15	TRBJ1-6	.	TGCAGTGCTAGAGGCCCGGACACCTTGAATTCACCCCTCCACTTT	CSARGPDTLNSPLHF
TRBD2	TRBV29-1	14	TRBJ2-3	.	TGCAGCGTCCTCGGACTAGCGGGGGCAGATACGCAGTATTTT	CSVLGLAGADTQYF
TRBD1	TRBV15	19	TRBJ1-2	.	TGTGCCACCGCCGGTTATCAGCCCCCCGTAGGGACAGGGACCTATGGCTACACCTTC	CATAGYQPPVGTGTYGYTF
TRBD1	TRBV5-6	17	TRBJ2-1	once	TGTGCCAGCAGCTTGAAGTCCCTTAGGGGGCACTACAATGAGCAGTTCTTC	CASSLKSLRGHYNEQFF
.	TRBV14	15	TRBJ1-2	few	TGTGCCAGCAGCCCGCCGGGGGGGCAAATCTATGGCTACACCTTC	CASSPPGGQIYGYTF
.	TRBV29-1	13	TRBJ1-2	.	TGCAGCGTTACCACCGGGGATTCCTATGGCTACACCTTC	CSVTTGDSYGYTF
.	TRBV28	14	TRBJ1-6	.	TGTGCCAGCAAAATAGTAGGCTATAATTCACCCCTCCACTTT	CASKIVGYNSPLHF
.	TRBV14	15	TRBJ2-2	.	TGTGCCAGCAGCCAAGATATAGGGTCGTTCGGGGAGCTGTTTTTT	CASSQDIGSFGELFF
.	TRBV11-2	12	TRBJ1-1	many	TGTGCCAGCAGCTTCGCTAACACTGAAGCTTTCTTT	CASSFANTEAFF
.	TRBV7-3	14	TRBJ2-2	.	TGTGCCAGCAGCTTAGACCCGAACACCGGGGAGGTGTTTTTT	CASSLDPNTGEVFF
.	TRBV10-3	13	TRBJ2-1	.	TGTGCCATCAGTGATATAGGTATCAGGCAGCAGTTCTTC	CAISDIGIRQQFF
.	TRBV29-1	14	TRBJ1-1	.	TGCAGCGTTGTTCTAGCCCAGACGAACACTGAAGCTTTCTTT	CSVVLAQTNTEAFF
.	TRBV7-6	15	TRBJ1-2	many	TGTGCCAGCAGTAAAGACCCGGGAATTGGCTATGGCTACACCTTC	CASSKDPGIGYGYTF
.	TRBV4-1	16	TRBJ2-1	.	TGCGCCAGCAGCCTCCTCGACACAGACTTTAGCAATGAGCAGTTCTTC	CASSLLDTDFSNEQFF
.	TRBV7-2	12	TRBJ1-1	many	TGTGCCAGCAGCTTGAAGAGGACTGAAGCTTTCTTT	CASSLKRTEAFF
.	TRBV11-1	16	TRBJ2-2	.	TGTGCCAGCAGCTTATCGCAGGAGTTGAGGACCGGGGAGCTGTTTTTT	CASSLSQELRTGELFF
TRBD1	TRBV14	16	TRBJ1-3	few	TGTGCCAGCAGCGCCCGACAGGGAGCCACAGGAAACACCATATATTTT	CASSARQGATGNTIYF
TRBD1	TRBV6-5	16	TRBJ2-2	many	TGTGCCAGCAGTTACTACGGGGACAGTCTCACCGGGGAGCTGTTTTTT	CASSYYGDSLTGELFF
.	TRBV7-2	12	TRBJ1-1	few	TGTGCCAGCAGCTTATCTGACGGTGAAGCTTTCTTT	CASSLSDGEAFF
.	TRBV28	18	TRBJ1-5	.	TGTGCCAGCAGTTTCCCCTCAGACACAGGGATCAGCAATCAGCCCCAGAATTTT	CASSFPSDTGISNQPQNF
.	TRBV6-2/TRBV6-3	12	TRBJ2-3	.	TGTGCCAGCAGTTACGGCGATGATACGCAGTATTTT	CASSYGDDTQYF
.	TRBV19	14	TRBJ1-1	.	TGTGCCAGTAGTATCGGACTGATGAACACTGAAGCTTTCTTT	CASSIGLMNTEAFF
.	TRBV27	16	TRBJ1-5	few	TGTGCCAGCAGTTTATCGGGCACAGTGAGCAATCAGCCCCAGCATTTT	CASSLSGTVSNQPQHF
TRBD1	TRBV12-3/TRBV12-4	14	TRBJ2-2	few	TGTGCCAGCAGTTCTGAGGGGGCTGGCGGGGAGCTGTTTTTT	CASSSEGAGGELFF
.	TRBV7-9	14	TRBJ1-1	.	TGTGCCAGCAGCGACAAGGGGGGATTGCCTGAAGCTTTCTTT	CASSDKGGLPEAFF
.	TRBV29-1	13	TRBJ1-4	few	TGCAGCTACACTCGGCAGGGGATTGAAAAACTGTTTTTT	CSYTRQGIEKLFF
.	TRBV11-1	15	TRBJ2-5	.	TGTGCCAGCAGCTTAAAGCGCGGCAGACAAGAGACCCAGTACTTC	CASSLKRGRQETQYF
.	TRBV12-3/TRBV12-4	16	TRBJ2-6	.	TGTGCCAGCAGTAACCCTTGGGGCGACGGGGCCAACGTCCTGACTTTC	CASSNPWGDGANVLTF
TRBD1	TRBV7-9	15	TRBJ1-4	many	TGTGCCAGCAGCCCGCCCGGGACAGGCAATGAAAAACTGTTTTTT	CASSPPGTGNEKLFF
.	TRBV7-6	13	TRBJ2-5	many	TGTGCCAGCAGCCTACAGGTTGGAGAGACCCAGTACTTC	CASSLQVGETQYF
TRBD2	TRBV7-6	15	TRBJ2-1	.	TGTGCCAGCAGCCCCGCAGCGGGGGTCTCGCATGAGCAGTTCTTC	CASSPAAGVSHEQFF
TRBD1	TRBV7-3	13	TRBJ1-2	few	TGTGCCAGCACCCTGGGACAGACCTATGGCTACACCTTC	CASTLGQTYGYTF
.	TRBV7-2	12	TRBJ1-4	.	TGTGCCAGCACCTCTAATGGGGAAAAACTGTTTTTT	CASTSNGEKLFF
.	TRBV19	13	TRBJ1-2	.	TGTGCCAGTAGTCCCTGGGAGACTTTTGGCTACACCTTC	CASSPWETFGYTF
TRBD1	TRBV7-9	16	TRBJ1-1	many	TGTGCCAGCAGCCCCGCTGGACAGGGGTCGAACACTGAAGCTTTCTTT	CASSPAGQGSNTEAFF
.	TRBV29-1	15	TRBJ2-6	.	TGCAGCGTTGAAGAGCAGGGTAGTGGGGCCAACGTCCTGACTTTC	CSVEEQGSGANVLTF
.	TRBV7-8	16	TRBJ1-5	many	TGTGCCAGCAGCCCTTCGGGCGAATATAGCAATCAGCCCCAGCATTTT	CASSPSGEYSNQPQHF
.	TRBV19	16	TRBJ2-7	few	TGTGCCAGTAGTATTCCCGGAGGCAGGCCGACCTACGAGCAGTACTTC	CASSIPGGRPTYEQYF
.	TRBV20-1	16	TRBJ2-1	.	TGCAGTGCTAGAATCACGGTGTCAGGGCCAAACAATGAGCAGTTCTTC	CSARITVSGPNNEQFF
TRBD1	TRBV7-2	16	TRBJ1-4	many	TGTGCCAGCAGCTCCCTAGGGACAGACGATAATGAAAAACTGTTTTTT	CASSSLGTDDNEKLFF
.	TRBV27	15	TRBJ2-1	.	TGTGCCAGCATTTCGAGGGAAAGCTCCTACAATGAGCAGTTCTTC	CASISRESSYNEQFF